The 28 T cell receptor beta chains listed next were all sequenced from one sample in a study of human T cells and chemical hapten exposure. Each CDR3 protein gets one entry after TCRdb re-called the RACE reads with MiXCR. Among about 94,000 distinct CDR3 sequences, about a tenth were seen once, and the ten largest hold approximately 1.9%. Time point given: patch test 2, 6 weeks after DPC sensitization. Treatment given: therapeutic diphenylcyclopropenone sensitization with weekly scalp DPC. Sequences were derived from whole blood, sampled in connection with sensitization to the hapten diphenylcyclopropenone (DPC). These receptors were collected from a woman in her thirties or forties with alopecia areata. Some clones in this sample may be carry-over from other donors' samples.

This clonotype showed up many times. This rearrangement joins TRBV6-6 to TRBJ2-1; D may match TRBD1 or TRBD2 (7 bases each). The CDR3 sequence is 15 residues long. Trimming cost V 5 bases and J 6 bases, with 17 bases left between them. CDR1 and CDR2 from the germline V gene are MNHNY and SVGAGI (reference sequence). CDR3 DNA sequence: TGTGCCAGCAGTCCCAGGGGGGGGGAGTCCAATGAGCAGTTCTTC. It codes for CASSPRGGESNEQFF.

V and J are TRBV20-1 and TRBJ2-7; TRBD1 aligns across 9 bases. The germline V gene encodes CDR1 DFQATT and CDR2 SNEGSKA (reference sequence). CDR3 size: 14 residues. V dropped 3 bases and J dropped 2; count of bases not matched to a gene: 5. CDR3 DNA sequence: TGCAGTGCTAGTGTGGACAGGGGCACCTACGAGCAGTACTTC. This codes for CSASVDRGTYEQYF.

This chain links TRBV7-2 with TRBJ1-1; TRBD1 matches at 7 bases. The length of the CDR3 is 15 residues. The V gene end was trimmed by 5 bases and the J gene end by 4 bases; junction bases not matched to a gene: 10. Germline V gene sequence: CDR1 SGHTA, CDR2 FQGNSA. Written as DNA, the CDR3 is TGTGCCAGCAGCACTCGACAGGGCGGTTCCACTGAAGCTTTCTTT. As protein: CASSTRQGGSTEAFF.

This clonotype was seen at least ten times. The gene calls are TRBV3-1 and TRBJ2-7, with D unresolved. This CDR3 has 14 amino acids. Germline V gene sequence: CDR1 LGHDT, CDR2 YNNKEL (reference sequence). V lost 0 bases and J lost 2, with 8 bases in between. DNA of the CDR3: TGTGCCAGCAGCCAAGATCAAACAGCCTACGAGCAGTACTTC. Protein: CASSQDQTAYEQYF.

This clonotype was recorded many times. The chain uses TRBV3-1 and TRBJ1-2, with D possibly TRBD1 on 5 matching bases. The CDR3 contains 13 residues. V was pared by 0 bases and J by 4 bases, with 6 bases between. Germline CDR1 reads LGHDT; CDR2 reads YNNKEL (reference sequence). The CDR3 is CASSQEGGYGYTF. The DNA for the CDR3 is TGTGCCAGCAGCCAAGAGGGGGGCTATGGCTACACCTTC.

The rearrangement joins TRBV7-2 to TRBJ2-3; unclear D gene. The V gene's germline CDR1 is SGHTA and CDR2 FQGNSA. Trimming took 4 bases from V and 2 from J, leaving 7 bases between them. This CDR3 region has 13 residues. CDR3 residues: CASSSAHTDTQYF. As DNA, the CDR3 is TGTGCCAGCAGCTCAGCGCACACAGATACGCAGTATTTT.

The chain carries TRBV4-2 and TRBJ2-3; D might be TRBD2 (7 bases). CDR3 length equals 14 residues. V shed 0 bases and J shed 5 bases, with 9 bases lying between them. CDR1 LGHNA and CDR2 YNFKEQ come from the germline V gene. The CDR3 DNA follows: TGTGCCAGCAGCCAAGACGGGGGGCAAGATACGCAGTATTTT. It is translated as CASSQDGGQDTQYF.

There are a few counts of this clonotype. This sequence joins TRBV20-1 and TRBJ2-2; 10 nucleotides agree with TRBD2. Trimming cost V 3 bases and J 2 bases; bases outside gene matches: 3. Per germline, CDR1 DFQATT and CDR2 SNEGSKA (reference sequence). This CDR3 comprises 15 residues. In DNA form, the CDR3 reads TGCAGTGCTAGTGCACTAGCGGGAAACACCGGGGAGCTGTTTTTT. As protein: CSASALAGNTGELFF.

This clonotype was observed a few times. Germline is not matched at one junction end, which may reflect a read error. The chain employs TRBV9 and TRBJ2-4; 8 nucleotides match TRBD2. The CDR3 extends over 14 amino acids. CDR1 and CDR2 from the germline V gene are SGDLS and YYNGEE. CDR3 loop: CAGSGGLAKNIQYF. DNA for the CDR3: TGTGCCGGCAGCGGGGGACTAGCCAAAAACATTCAGTACTTC.

The sample holds a few counts of this clonotype. For the CDR3, the DNA is TGCGCCAGCAGGAAACAGGGGGGTACGTGGAACACTGAAGCTTTCTTT. It encodes CASRKQGGTWNTEAFF. The rearrangement uses TRBV5-1 and TRBJ1-1; 8 bases align to TRBD1. The V gene's germline CDR1 is SGHRS and CDR2 YFSETQ. This CDR3 is 16 amino acids long. Trimming took 5 bases from V and 1 from J; bases not matched to a gene: 10.

This clonotype was recorded at least ten times. J is TRBJ1-1 and V is TRBV20-1; D unresolved. Trimming left V 8 bases short and J 6 bases short, with 10 bases between. Germline lookup yields CDR1 DFQATT and CDR2 SNEGSKA (reference sequence). This CDR3 has 10 amino acids. CDR3 in DNA: TGCAGTCCCGGGGAAGCTGAAGCTTTCTTT. It yields the protein CSPGEAEAFF.

The chain joins TRBV9 to TRBJ1-2; D possibly corresponds to TRBD1 (5 bases). V was shortened by 0 bases and J by 4 bases, with 13 bases between the two germline ends. The CDR3 loop spans 15 amino acids. Germline CDR1 reads SGDLS; CDR2 reads YYNGEE. CDR3 nucleotides: TGTGCCAGCAGCGTAGCAAGGGGAACAGCCTATGGCTACACCTTC. Translation gives CASSVARGTAYGYTF.

This clonotype was picked up a small number of times. This chain uses TRBV5-1 with TRBJ2-7; tentatively, D is TRBD2 (5 bases). This CDR3 comprises 12 residues. From germline, CDR1 is SGHRS and CDR2 YFSETQ. V shed 3 bases and J shed 2 bases, with 6 bases lying between them. CDR3 protein: CASSSSTYEQYF. The CDR3 coding sequence is TGCGCCAGCAGCTCTAGCACCTACGAGCAGTACTTC.

This clonotype was seen a few times. The chain combines TRBV7-9 with TRBJ2-3, with 11 bases fitting TRBD2. The CDR3 has 16 residues. Germline values: CDR1 SEHNR, CDR2 FQNEAQ (reference sequence). The J segment lost 4 bases and the V segment lost 3 bases, leaving 6 bases of the junction unmatched. The CDR3 region has the DNA TGTGCCAGCAGCTTTAGCGGGAGGGCCCTTGCAGATACGCAGTATTTT. It translates to CASSFSGRALADTQYF.

V and J are TRBV6-5 and TRBJ2-5; D possibly matches TRBD1 or TRBD2 (5 bases each). The CDR3 has 15 amino acids. V dropped 6 bases and J dropped 2 bases, with 16 bases sitting between them. Germline CDR1 and CDR2: MNHEY and SVGAGI. The CDR3 reads CASSWGRQLQETQYF. CDR3 sequence (DNA): TGTGCCAGCAGCTGGGGACGACAACTGCAAGAGACCCAGTACTTC.

Only a few counts were recorded for this clonotype. The chain is built from TRBV3-1 and TRBJ2-7; D gene ambiguous. The CDR3 consists of 15 residues. With 3 bases removed from V and 3 bases from J, the gap between germline ends came to 15 bases. Germline V gene sequence: CDR1 LGHDT, CDR2 YNNKEL (reference sequence). CDR3 sequence: CASSHAMARNYEQYF. The CDR3 nucleotides read TGTGCCAGCAGCCACGCCATGGCGCGGAACTACGAGCAGTACTTC.

This clonotype was counted between two and nine times. In DNA, the CDR3 is TGTGCCAGCAGCTGGCGGGCGGATAGCAATCAGCCCCAGCATTTT. Amino acid sequence: CASSWRADSNQPQHF. J is TRBJ1-5 and V is TRBV7-2; D is ambiguous. Trimming took off 4 bases at V and 0 bases at J, with 10 bases between the two ends. Germline values: CDR1 SGHTA, CDR2 FQGNSA. This CDR3 comprises 15 residues.

A few counts support this clonotype. A read error may produce the germline difference seen at one junction end. The rearrangement links TRBV7-7 to TRBJ2-1, with 7 bases identical to TRBD2. The CDR3 runs 13 residues. Germline V gene sequence: CDR1 SSHAT, CDR2 FNYEAQ (reference sequence). The CDR3 bases are TGTGCTAGCAGCATACAAAGCGGGACCGAGCAGTTCTTC. It specifies CASSIQSGTEQFF.

The CDR3 DNA sequence: TGTGCCAGCAGTGCAGAGTGGGACAGGGTAGGACAGCCCCAGCATTTT. This codes for CASSAEWDRVGQPQHF. This sequence joins TRBV2 and TRBJ1-5, with 9 positions matching TRBD1. Germline V gene lookup returns CDR1 SNHLY and CDR2 FYNNEI. V gave up 4 bases and J gave up 7 bases; unmatched junction bases: 11. This CDR3 spans 16 amino acids.

The sample holds many counts of this clonotype. V gene TRBV29-1 combines with J gene TRBJ2-3; 11 nucleotides agree with TRBD2. The J segment lost 2 bases and the V segment lost 4 bases, leaving 5 bases of the junction unmatched. Germline assignment: CDR1 SQVTM and CDR2 ANQGSEA. This CDR3 is 15 amino acids long. The CDR3 DNA is TGCAGCGTTGTCGGACTAGCGGGCATCACAGATACGCAGTATTTT. It translates to CSVVGLAGITDTQYF.

This clonotype was found a few times. This rearrangement joins TRBV9 to TRBJ2-5; D not resolved. Germline-derived CDR1 and CDR2 are SGDLS and YYNGEE. V dropped 0 bases and J dropped 5 bases, with 17 bases sitting between them. This CDR3 is 16 amino acids long. The CDR3 nucleotides are TGTGCCAGCAGCGTAGCTGGGTTGGGTGTCGGGGAGACCCAGTACTTC. Its protein is CASSVAGLGVGETQYF.

This clonotype was counted ten times or more. The chain joins TRBV27 to TRBJ2-3; 16 nucleotides agree with TRBD2. The CDR3 runs to 21 residues. Germline V lookup: CDR1 MNHEY, CDR2 SMNVEV (reference sequence). Unmatched junction bases numbered 14, after V lost 1 base and J lost 4 bases. CDR3 amino acids: CASSLWGDPGLAGGPADTQYF. CDR3 coding DNA: TGTGCCAGCAGTTTATGGGGGGATCCGGGACTAGCGGGAGGGCCGGCAGATACGCAGTATTTT.

This clonotype was detected a few times. The chain combines TRBV5-1 with TRBJ2-3; D is ambiguous. The germline CDR1 and CDR2 sequences are SGHRS and YFSETQ. Trimming took off 3 bases at V and 2 bases at J, with 4 bases between the two ends. This CDR3 is built from 12 residues. The CDR3 sequence is CASSWLTDTQYF. As DNA, the CDR3 is TGCGCCAGCAGCTGGCTCACAGATACGCAGTATTTT.

This clonotype was recorded a few times. A read error may account for a junction end that differs from germline. V usage is TRBV28 and J usage is TRBJ2-3, with D perhaps TRBD2 (5 bases). The CDR3 has 16 amino acids. The germline CDR1 and CDR2 sequences are MDHEN and SYDVKM. CDR3 coding DNA: TGTGCCAACAGTCCCACCGGCGGGTCCGGCACAGATACGCAGTATTTT. Translated, it gives CANSPTGGSGTDTQYF.

The chain uses TRBV29-1 and TRBJ1-1; 10 bases line up with TRBD1. In germline, CDR1 is SQVTM, CDR2 ANQGSEA. V dropped 4 bases and J dropped 1; count of bases not matched to a gene: 6. The CDR3 sequence is 15 residues long. The CDR3 sequence: CSVAFGTGANTEAFF. CDR3 nucleotides: TGCAGCGTTGCCTTCGGGACAGGGGCGAACACTGAAGCTTTCTTT.

This clonotype has only a few counts. The gene calls are TRBV4-2 and TRBJ1-2; D remains ambiguous. The V gene's germline CDR1 is LGHNA and CDR2 YNFKEQ. The CDR3 loop spans 15 amino acids. Trimming took 0 bases from V and 6 from J, leaving 14 bases between them. The CDR3: CASSQDWHQVDGYTF. CDR3 nucleotides: TGTGCCAGCAGCCAAGATTGGCATCAGGTGGATGGCTACACCTTC.

This clonotype was observed a handful of times. V usage is TRBV18 and J usage is TRBJ2-2, with 7 bases lining up with TRBD2. Germline values: CDR1 KGHSH, CDR2 LQKENI. The CDR3 covers 17 residues. V was pared by 0 bases and J by 4 bases, with 8 bases of the junction left unmatched. The CDR3 region is CASSPPRGGERTGELFF. The DNA for the CDR3 is TGTGCCAGCTCACCACCCCGGGGAGGGGAGCGCACCGGGGAGCTGTTTTTT.

This clonotype was picked up many times. V gene TRBV24-1 combines with J gene TRBJ2-5; maybe TRBD1 (5 bases). Trimming removed 4 bases from V and 5 bases from J, with 25 bases in between. The CDR3 spans 18 residues. Germline CDR1 KGHDR, CDR2 SFDVKD. CDR3 coding DNA: TGTGCCACCAGTGACCCTAGAACGACACCAGGGTTCTTGGAGACCCAGTACTTC. Translation: CATSDPRTTPGFLETQYF.